These 14 T cell receptor beta chains came from one sample sequenced in a study of lymphopenia after photon versus proton radiotherapy. TCRdb keeps only in-frame clones here, not all; method: immunoSEQ multiplex PCR. There are just over 40,000 clones in the sample; roughly 84% occur only once, and 10% lies in the top ten. Material: peripheral blood, obtained from a patient treated with proton-based radiotherapy. Receptor source: a woman in her sixties or seventies with pancreatic cancer. Some clones in this sample may be carry-over from other donors' samples.

This clone came up once. The chain combines TRBV30 with TRBJ2-7, with 12 bases fitting TRBD2. The CDR3 totals 17 residues. V gave up 0 bases and J gave up 2 bases; unmatched junction bases: 8. CDR1 GTSNPN and CDR2 SVGIG come from the germline V gene (reference sequence). CDR3 bases: TGTGCCTGGAGTGTACATTTCGGACTAGCGGGAACCTACGAGCAGTACTTC. Translation gives CAWSVHFGLAGTYEQYF.

This clone came up a few times. This chain uses TRBV7-2 with TRBJ1-2, with a possible D match to TRBD1 (5 bases). The ends were cut back, 0 bases at V and 5 bases at J, with 13 bases in the middle. The CDR3 spans 15 residues. Germline CDR1 reads SGHTA; CDR2 reads FQGNSA. DNA of the CDR3: TGTGCCAGCAGCTTAGCCGTCGGGGCAGTTTATGGCTACACCTTC. The encoded protein is CASSLAVGAVYGYTF.

This clone appeared once. The rearrangement joins TRBV28 to TRBJ2-2; tentative D call: TRBD2 (7 bases). Trimming took off 6 bases at V and 3 bases at J, with 14 bases between the two ends. There are 15 residues in the CDR3. Germline CDR1 reads MDHEN; CDR2 reads SYDVKM. CDR3 sequence (DNA): TGTGCCAGCAGAGATCAGGGGAGGGACACCGGGGAGCTGTTTTTT. Protein: CASRDQGRDTGELFF.

This sequence joins TRBV4-1 and TRBJ2-7; D is unresolved. Trimming left V 0 bases short and J 0 bases short, with 9 bases between. Germline CDR1 MGHRA, CDR2 YSYEKL. This CDR3 has 15 residues. CDR3 nucleotides: TGCGCCAGCAGCCAAGAAAGCGCCAGCTCCTACGAGCAGTACTTC. Translation gives CASSQESASSYEQYF.

The chain carries TRBV19 and TRBJ1-5; D not certain. The CDR3 length is 14 residues. CDR1 and CDR2 (germline): LNHDA, SQIVND (reference sequence). V shed 3 bases and J shed 2 bases, with 8 bases lying between them. CDR3 sequence (DNA): TGTGCCAGTAGTATGAAGGAGCGCAATCAGCCCCAGCATTTT. The encoded protein is CASSMKERNQPQHF.

V and J are TRBV15 and TRBJ2-7; D unresolved. With 6 bases removed from V and 1 base from J, the gap between germline ends came to 10 bases. Germline V lookup: CDR1 LNHNV, CDR2 YYDKDF (reference sequence). The CDR3 is 13 residues long. CDR3 coding DNA: TGTGCCACCAGGGGCTCTCCATCCTACGAGCAGTACTTC. It codes for CATRGSPSYEQYF.

The chain recombines TRBV10-3 with TRBJ2-5; 8 bases are a match to TRBD1. This CDR3 contains 19 residues. In germline, CDR1 is ENHRY, CDR2 SYGVKD. The ends lost 2 bases at V and 7 bases at J; junction bases unmatched: 21. CDR3 protein: CAISEGLPGQDPFFGTQYF. CDR3 nucleotides: TGTGCCATCAGTGAGGGACTTCCGGGACAGGACCCGTTTTTTGGGACCCAGTACTTC.

This clone came up once. This chain joins TRBV14 and TRBJ2-3; 9 bases agree with TRBD1. The CDR3 loop spans 16 amino acids. Looked up from germline, CDR1 is SGHDN and CDR2 is FVKESK. The V gene end was trimmed by 1 base and the J gene end by 2 bases; junction bases not matched to a gene: 4. CDR3 protein: CASSQVGQGLTDTQYF. CDR3 sequence (DNA): TGTGCCAGCAGCCAAGTGGGACAGGGCCTCACAGATACGCAGTATTTT.

This chain connects TRBV4-3 to TRBJ2-7, with D maybe TRBD2 (7 bases). The CDR3 consists of 14 residues. The germline V and J ends were trimmed by 2 bases and 5 bases, with 13 bases remaining between them. Germline CDR1 is LGHNA and CDR2 is YSLEER. The CDR3 DNA reads as TGCGCCAGCAGCCAAAGGGGGGGATTCGACGAGCAGTACTTC. It is translated as CASSQRGGFDEQYF.

V usage is TRBV28 and J usage is TRBJ1-5, with D uncertain. CDR1 and CDR2 from the germline V gene are MDHEN and SYDVKM. This CDR3 is 16 amino acids long. V was pared by 1 base and J by 1 base, with 11 bases between. The CDR3 DNA sequence: TGTGCCAGCAGTTTATCTGGACCCCAGAGCAATCAGCCCCAGCATTTT. As protein: CASSLSGPQSNQPQHF.

The rearrangement uses TRBV5-5 and TRBJ2-7; 9 positions agree with TRBD2. Trimming at V came to 4 bases and at J to 7 bases, leaving 12 bases not matched to a gene. CDR1 and CDR2 (germline): SGHKS, YYEKEE (reference sequence). This CDR3 comprises 15 residues. The CDR3 reads CASSPSGTSILEQYF. CDR3 bases: TGTGCCAGCAGCCCATCCGGGACTAGCATCCTGGAGCAGTACTTC.

Details on this clone: Other nucleotide sequences from this sample produce the same CDR3. J is TRBJ1-1 and V is TRBV19; 7 bases are shared with TRBD1. The trim removed 6 bases at V and 1 base at J, leaving 2 bases unmatched. Germline V CDR1 and CDR2: LNHDA, SQIVND (reference sequence). The CDR3 is 13 amino acids. CDR3 DNA: TGTGCCAGTAGGGGGACAGAGAACACTGAAGCTTTCTTT. Amino acids: CASRGTENTEAFF.

The chain recombines TRBV28 with TRBJ1-1, with 8 bases lining up with TRBD1. The CDR3 totals 15 residues. Germline CDR1 is MDHEN and CDR2 is SYDVKM. The ends lost 6 bases at V and 0 bases at J; junction bases unmatched: 6. The CDR3 sequence is CASRPRTGLNTEAFF. The CDR3 DNA reads as TGTGCCAGCAGACCTCGGACAGGGTTGAACACTGAAGCTTTCTTT.

The chain has TRBV5-6 and TRBJ1-3, with D possibly TRBD1 on 6 matching bases. The CDR3 is 14 amino acids. Between the trimmed V and J ends, which lost 4 bases and 3 bases, there was a span of 11 bases. Germline assignment: CDR1 SGHDT and CDR2 YYEEEE. The CDR3 here is CASSGTGFGNTIYF. CDR3 nucleotides: TGTGCCAGCAGCGGAACAGGGTTTGGAAACACCATATATTTT.